This TCR beta chain was documented in a study of blood T cell repertoires in COVID-19. The V gene's germline CDR1 is MGHRA and CDR2 YSYEKL. The CDR3 covers 17 residues. Unmatched junction bases numbered 12, after V lost 2 bases and J lost 3 bases. TCRdb keeps only in-frame clones here, not all; method: immunoSEQ multiplex PCR. The table has 250,000 to 300,000 clones, 91% seen once. The V gene is TRBV4-1, the J gene TRBJ1-1, with 7 bases identical to TRBD1. The receptor was isolated from a human donor in a cohort exposed to, infected with or recovered from COVID-19 (not recorded which). The donor label of this sample is uncertain. The specimen was PBMCs or T cells enriched from blood (not recorded which). CDR3 nucleotides: TGCGCCAGCAGCCAAAATTCCCAGGGGGAGAGGGACACTGAAGCTTTCTTT. Its protein product is CASSQNSQGERDTEAFF.